This T cell receptor (beta chain) was recorded in a study of blood T cell repertoires in COVID-19. The sample holds a few counts of this clone. The data were produced by immunoSEQ multiplex PCR, yet TCRdb's version contains in-frame clones alone and is incomplete. Of about 110,000 clones in the sample, 70% to 80% were seen once. The sequence came from a woman aged 55-69 years with acute or convalescent COVID-19. The sequenced material came from peripheral blood.

The CDR3 loop reads CASSPLRDGYGNTIYF. The CDR3 bases are TGTGCCAGCTCACCGCTACGGGATGGTTATGGAAACACCATATATTTT. V usage is TRBV18 and J usage is TRBJ1-3; D unresolved. Germline V CDR1 and CDR2: KGHSH, LQKENI. The V end lost 3 bases, the J end lost 3 bases, and 15 bases lay between the germline ends. The CDR3 extends over 16 amino acids.